The clone carrying this T cell receptor (beta chain) came up a few times. The antigen is not known. Study results and caveats: Tumor memory CD4+ T cell TCR gene usage was found to cluster with blood and lymph node memory CD4+ cells and with lymph node naive CD4+ cells. Tumor Tregs overlapped most with tumor, then blood, naive CD4+ cells.

Trimming cost V 5 bases and J 8 bases; bases outside gene matches: 5. CDR1 and CDR2 (germline): MNHEY, SVGAGI. This CDR3 has 15 residues. A single record per CDR3 protein comes from TCRdb applying MiXCR to the 5' RACE reads. The table includes approximately 6,500 distinct CDR3 sequences, approximately 42% detected once. The receptor comes from a female donor with breast cancer. The chain recombines TRBV6-5 with TRBJ2-1; TRBD2 matches 14 bases. What was sequenced was memory CD4+ T cells sorted from blood. Documented subset: memory CD4+ T cells, CD4+CD45RO+CD25-. Here the CDR3 DNA reads TGTGCCAGCAGTCCCGGACTAGCGGGGGGAGATGAGCAGTTCTTC. Amino acid sequence: CASSPGLAGGDEQFF.